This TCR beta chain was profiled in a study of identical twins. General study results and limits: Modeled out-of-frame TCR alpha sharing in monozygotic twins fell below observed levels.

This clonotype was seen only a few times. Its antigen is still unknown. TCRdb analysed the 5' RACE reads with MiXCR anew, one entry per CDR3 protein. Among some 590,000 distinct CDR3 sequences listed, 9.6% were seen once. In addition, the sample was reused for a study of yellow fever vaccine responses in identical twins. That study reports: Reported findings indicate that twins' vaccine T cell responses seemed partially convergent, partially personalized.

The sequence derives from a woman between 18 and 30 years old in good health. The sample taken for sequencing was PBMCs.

The CDR3 nucleotides read TGCGCCAGCAGCCCAACGACAGCCCGCGGCCCAAACTATGGCTACACCTTC. This codes for CASSPTTARGPNYGYTF. This chain uses TRBV5-1 with TRBJ1-2, with D possibly matching TRBD1 (5 bases). The CDR3 runs 17 residues. CDR1 is SGHRS, CDR2 YFSETQ, per germline. Deletions cut 4 bases from V and 2 bases from J, with 21 bases between.